Listed below are T cell receptor beta chains from one sample, sequenced in a study of blood T cell repertoires in COVID-19. Data came from immunoSEQ multiplex PCR; TCRdb stores just in-frame clones and leaves some out. The table has 250,000 or so clones, about 83% seen once. Material: PBMCs or T cells enriched from blood (not recorded which). These receptors were obtained from a woman between 45 and 60 years old who had recovered from COVID-19. The conserved cysteine and the conserved F or W are not part of the CDR3 here. Where a row states a size, it is once, few, many or the class of an expanded clone; other rows omit it.

>TRBV7-7|TRBJ2-3|.
ASSPGGTAKGDTQY
>TRBV5-1|TRBJ1-2|.
ASSLGADGNGYT
>TRBV19|TRBJ1-2|few
ASSIDLIGTGRGANYGYT
>TRBV12-3/TRBV12-4|TRBJ1-5|.
ASRGQDIQPQH
>TRBV28|TRBJ1-5|.
ASSPVGTVNQPQH
>TRBV21-1|TRBJ1-1|.
ASSPQGLNTEAF
>TRBV28|TRBJ2-7|.
ACRGLAGAYEQY
>TRBV5-1|TRBJ1-6|.
ASNDHRTGTNSPLH
>TRBV5-1|TRBJ1-2|.
ASSPGTAFNYGYT
>TRBV5-6|TRBJ1-3|.
ASSLGQGGNTIY
>TRBV28|TRBJ2-7|.
ASSLEFRGYEQY
>TRBV11-3|TRBJ2-6|.
ASSRGPGTASSGANVLT
>TRBV18|TRBJ1-5|.
ASSPGQGAGQPQH
>TRBV7-3|TRBJ2-1|.
ASSPSGGGVVEQF
>TRBV4-3|TRBJ2-1|few
ASSRGANAAGRYNEQF
>TRBV25-1|TRBJ2-3|.
ASRKQGRSTDTQY
>TRBV7-9|TRBJ1-2|.
ASSPSGQRSNYGYT